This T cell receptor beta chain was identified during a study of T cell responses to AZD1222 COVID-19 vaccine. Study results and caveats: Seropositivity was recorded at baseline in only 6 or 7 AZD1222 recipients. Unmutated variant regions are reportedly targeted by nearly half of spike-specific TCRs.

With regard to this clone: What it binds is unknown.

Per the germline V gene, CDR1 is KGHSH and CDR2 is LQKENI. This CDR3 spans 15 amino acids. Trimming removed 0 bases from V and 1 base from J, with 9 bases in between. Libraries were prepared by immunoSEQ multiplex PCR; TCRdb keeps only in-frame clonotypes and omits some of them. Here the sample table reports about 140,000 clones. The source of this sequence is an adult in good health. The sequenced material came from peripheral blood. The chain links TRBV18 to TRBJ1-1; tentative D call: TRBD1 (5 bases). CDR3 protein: CASSPPEQGNTEAFF. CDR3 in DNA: TGTGCCAGCTCACCACCCGAGCAGGGGAACACTGAAGCTTTCTTT.